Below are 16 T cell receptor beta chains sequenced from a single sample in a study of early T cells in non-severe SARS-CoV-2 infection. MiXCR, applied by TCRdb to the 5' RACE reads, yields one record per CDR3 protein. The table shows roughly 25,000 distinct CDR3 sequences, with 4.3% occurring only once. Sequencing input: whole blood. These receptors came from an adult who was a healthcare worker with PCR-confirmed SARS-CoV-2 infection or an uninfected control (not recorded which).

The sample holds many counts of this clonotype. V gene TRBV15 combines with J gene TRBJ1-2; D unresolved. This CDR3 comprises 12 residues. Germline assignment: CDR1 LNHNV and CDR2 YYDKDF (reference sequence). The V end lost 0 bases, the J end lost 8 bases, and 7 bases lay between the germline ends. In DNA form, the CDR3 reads TGTGCCACCAGCAGAGAGTGGTTCGGCTACACCTTC. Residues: CATSREWFGYTF. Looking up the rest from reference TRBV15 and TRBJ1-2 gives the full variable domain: DAMVIQNPRYQVTQFGKPVTLSCSQTLNHNVMYWYQQKSSQAPKLLFHYYDKDFNNEADTPDNFQSRRPNTSFCFLDIRSPGLGDTAMYLCATSREWFGYTFGSGTRLTVV.

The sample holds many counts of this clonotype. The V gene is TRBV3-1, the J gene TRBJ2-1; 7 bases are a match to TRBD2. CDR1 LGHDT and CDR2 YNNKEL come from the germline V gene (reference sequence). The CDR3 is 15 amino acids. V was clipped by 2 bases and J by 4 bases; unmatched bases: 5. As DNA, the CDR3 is TGTGCCAGCAGCCAAAGGGACTACCAGTACAATGAGCAGTTCTTC. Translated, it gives CASSQRDYQYNEQFF.

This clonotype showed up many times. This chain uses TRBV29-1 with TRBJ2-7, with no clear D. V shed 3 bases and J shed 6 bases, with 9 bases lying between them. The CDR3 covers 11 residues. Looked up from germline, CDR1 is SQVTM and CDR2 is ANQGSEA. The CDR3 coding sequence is TGCAGCGTTGAGATTCGGACCGAGCAGTACTTC. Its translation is CSVEIRTEQYF.

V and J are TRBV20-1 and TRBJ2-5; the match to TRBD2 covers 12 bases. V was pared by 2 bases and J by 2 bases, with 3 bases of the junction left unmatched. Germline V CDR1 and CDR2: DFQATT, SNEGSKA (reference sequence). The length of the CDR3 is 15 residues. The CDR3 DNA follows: TGCAGTGCTAGACCCGGACTAGCGGGACAAGAGACCCAGTACTTC. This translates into CSARPGLAGQETQYF.

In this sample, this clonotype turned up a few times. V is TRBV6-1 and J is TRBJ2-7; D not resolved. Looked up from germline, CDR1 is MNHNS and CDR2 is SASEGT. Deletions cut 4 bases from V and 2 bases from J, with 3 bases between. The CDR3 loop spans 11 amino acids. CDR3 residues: CASSGAYEQYF. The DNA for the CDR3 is TGTGCCAGCAGTGGCGCCTACGAGCAGTACTTC.

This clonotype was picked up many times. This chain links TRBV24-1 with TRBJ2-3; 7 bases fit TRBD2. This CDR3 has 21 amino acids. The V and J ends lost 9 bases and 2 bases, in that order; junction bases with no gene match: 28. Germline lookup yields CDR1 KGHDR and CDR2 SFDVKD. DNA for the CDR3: TGTGCCACCGCCAGCGCTGCGGGGGACGCAACCCGGGACGGATACACAGATACGCAGTATTTT. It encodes CATASAAGDATRDGYTDTQYF.

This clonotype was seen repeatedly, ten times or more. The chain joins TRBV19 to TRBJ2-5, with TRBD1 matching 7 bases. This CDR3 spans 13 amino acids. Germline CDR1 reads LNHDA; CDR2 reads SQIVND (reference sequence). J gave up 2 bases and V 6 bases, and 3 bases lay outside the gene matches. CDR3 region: CASSDRAQETQYF. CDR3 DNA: TGTGCCAGTAGCGACAGGGCTCAAGAGACCCAGTACTTC.

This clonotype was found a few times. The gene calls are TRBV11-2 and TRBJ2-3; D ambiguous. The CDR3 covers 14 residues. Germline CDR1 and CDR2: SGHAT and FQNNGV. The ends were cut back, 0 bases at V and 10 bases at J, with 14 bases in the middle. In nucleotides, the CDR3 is TGTGCCAGCAGCTTAGATAGTGCCAGCCTGGCGCAGTATTTT. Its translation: CASSLDSASLAQYF.

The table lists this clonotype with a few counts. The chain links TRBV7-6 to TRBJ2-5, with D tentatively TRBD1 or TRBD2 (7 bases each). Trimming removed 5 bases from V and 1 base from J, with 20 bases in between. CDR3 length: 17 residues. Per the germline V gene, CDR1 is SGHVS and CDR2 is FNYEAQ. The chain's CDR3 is CASSPQGGTAFQETQYF. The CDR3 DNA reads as TGTGCCAGCAGCCCCCAGGGGGGGACCGCATTCCAAGAGACCCAGTACTTC.

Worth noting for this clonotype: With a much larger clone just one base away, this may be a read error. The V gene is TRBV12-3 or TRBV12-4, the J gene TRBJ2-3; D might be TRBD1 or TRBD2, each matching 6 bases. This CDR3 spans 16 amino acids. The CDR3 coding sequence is TGTGCCAGCACCAAAGGGGGGACGATTATCCCAGATATGCAGTATTTT. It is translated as CASTKGGTIIPDMQYF.

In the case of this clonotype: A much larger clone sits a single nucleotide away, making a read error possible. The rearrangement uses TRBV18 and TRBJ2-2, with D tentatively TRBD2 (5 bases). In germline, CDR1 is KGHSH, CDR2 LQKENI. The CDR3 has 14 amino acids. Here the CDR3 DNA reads TGTGCCAACTCACCGAGAGCGGACACCGGGGAGCTGTTTTTT. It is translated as CANSPRADTGELFF.

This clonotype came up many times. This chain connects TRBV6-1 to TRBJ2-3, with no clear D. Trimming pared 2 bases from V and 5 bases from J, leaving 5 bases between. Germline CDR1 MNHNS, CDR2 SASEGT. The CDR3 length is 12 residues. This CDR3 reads CASSEFLDTQYF. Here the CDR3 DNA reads TGTGCCAGCAGTGAATTTTTAGATACGCAGTATTTT.

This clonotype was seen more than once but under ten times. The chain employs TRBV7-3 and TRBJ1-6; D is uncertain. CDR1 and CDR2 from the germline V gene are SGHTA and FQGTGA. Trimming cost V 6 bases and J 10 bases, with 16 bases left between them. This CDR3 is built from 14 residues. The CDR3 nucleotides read TGTGCCAGCAGTCTAGGAACGGAGGGATCACCCCTCCACTTT. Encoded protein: CASSLGTEGSPLHF.

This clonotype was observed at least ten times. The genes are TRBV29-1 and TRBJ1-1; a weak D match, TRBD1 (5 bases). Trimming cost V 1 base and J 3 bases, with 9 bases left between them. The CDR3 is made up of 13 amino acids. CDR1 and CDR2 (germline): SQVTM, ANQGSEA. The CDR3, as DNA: TGCAGCGTTGAAGGTTGGGGCTACACTGAAGCTTTCTTT. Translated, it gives CSVEGWGYTEAFF.

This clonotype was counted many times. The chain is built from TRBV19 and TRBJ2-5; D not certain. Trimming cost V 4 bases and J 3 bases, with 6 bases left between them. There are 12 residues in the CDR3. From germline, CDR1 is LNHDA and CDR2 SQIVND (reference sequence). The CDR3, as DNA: TGTGCCAGTAGTAGTCTTGAAGAGACCCAGTACTTC. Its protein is CASSSLEETQYF.

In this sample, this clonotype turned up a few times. The CDR3 bases are TGTGCCAGCAGCTTACTGAGCGGGGAATCGGAGACCCAGTACTTC. This translates into CASSLLSGESETQYF. The gene calls are TRBV7-9 and TRBJ2-5, with 7 bases matching TRBD2. Germline values: CDR1 SEHNR, CDR2 FQNEAQ (reference sequence). After removal of 2 bases from V and 5 bases from J, the junction contained 8 bases not matched to a gene. This CDR3 comprises 15 residues.